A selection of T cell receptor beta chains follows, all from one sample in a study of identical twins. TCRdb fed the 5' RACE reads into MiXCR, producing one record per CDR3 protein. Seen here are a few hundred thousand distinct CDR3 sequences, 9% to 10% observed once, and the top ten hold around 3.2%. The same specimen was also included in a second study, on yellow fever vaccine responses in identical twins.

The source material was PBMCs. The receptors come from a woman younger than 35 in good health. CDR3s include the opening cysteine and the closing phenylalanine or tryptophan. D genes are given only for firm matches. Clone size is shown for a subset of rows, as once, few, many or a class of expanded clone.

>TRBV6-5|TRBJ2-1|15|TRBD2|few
CASSYLGGPENEQFF
TGTGCCAGCAGTTATCTGGGAGGGCCGGAGAATGAGCAGTTCTTC
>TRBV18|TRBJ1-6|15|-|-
CASSPGGSLDSPLHF
TGTGCCAGCTCACCAGGGGGGAGTTTGGATTCACCCCTCCACTTT
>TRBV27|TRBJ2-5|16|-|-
CASSLNVGGGLETQYF
TGTGCCAGCAGTTTAAATGTGGGGGGCGGTTTGGAGACCCAGTACTTC
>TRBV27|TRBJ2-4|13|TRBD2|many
CASSSGGKNIQYF
TGTGCCAGCAGCTCGGGGGGCAAAAACATTCAGTACTTC
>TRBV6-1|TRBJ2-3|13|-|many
CASSILGGDTQYF
TGTGCCAGCAGCATCCTGGGCGGGGATACGCAGTATTTT
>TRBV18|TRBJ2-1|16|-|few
CASSPTGRGRSDEQFF
TGTGCCAGCTCACCCACCGGGCGGGGCCGAAGCGATGAGCAGTTCTTC
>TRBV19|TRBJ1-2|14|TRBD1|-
CASRDGQGYYGYTF
TGTGCCAGTAGGGATGGACAGGGCTACTATGGCTACACCTTC
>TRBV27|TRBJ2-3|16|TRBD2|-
CASSLSSGERTDTQYF
TGTGCCAGCAGTTTAAGTAGCGGGGAAAGAACAGATACGCAGTATTTT
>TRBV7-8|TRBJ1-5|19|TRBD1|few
CASSLLRGGQDLSNQPQHF
TGTGCCAGCAGCTTACTCAGGGGAGGACAGGACCTTAGTAATCAGCCCCAGCATTTT
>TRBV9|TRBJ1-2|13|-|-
CASSVLSNYGYTF
TGTGCCAGCAGCGTACTGTCTAACTATGGCTACACCTTC
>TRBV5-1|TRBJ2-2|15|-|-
CASSLGHQNTGELFF
TGCGCCAGCAGCTTGGGACACCAAAACACCGGGGAGCTGTTTTTT
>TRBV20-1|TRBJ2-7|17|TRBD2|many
CSAFESSGRGLVGEQYF
TGCAGTGCTTTTGAGTCTAGCGGGAGGGGCCTAGTTGGCGAGCAGTACTTC
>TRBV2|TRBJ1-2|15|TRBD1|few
CASSGGTGPPTGYTF
TGTGCCAGCAGTGGCGGGACAGGTCCCCCGACTGGCTACACCTTC
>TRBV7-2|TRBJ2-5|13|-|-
CASSLEREETQYF
TGTGCCAGCAGCTTAGAGAGGGAAGAGACCCAGTACTTC
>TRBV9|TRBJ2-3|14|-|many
CASSAGHPRDTQYF
TGTGCCAGCAGCGCGGGACACCCGCGGGATACGCAGTATTTT
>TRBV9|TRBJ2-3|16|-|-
CASSVVGGGGFDTQYF
TGTGCCAGCAGCGTAGTAGGAGGGGGCGGTTTTGATACGCAGTATTTT
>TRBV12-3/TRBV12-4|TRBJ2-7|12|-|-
CASSLKGAEQYF
TGTGCCAGCAGTTTAAAAGGGGCCGAGCAGTACTTC
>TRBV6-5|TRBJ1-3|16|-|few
CASSYVVSTSGNTIYF
TGTGCCAGCAGTTATGTAGTGTCCACCTCTGGAAACACCATATATTTT
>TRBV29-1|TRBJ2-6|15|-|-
CSVEDLRWGANVLTF
TGCAGCGTTGAGGATCTCCGCTGGGGGGCCAACGTCCTGACTTTC
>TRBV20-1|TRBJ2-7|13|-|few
CSARDSPDDEQYF
TGCAGTGCCAGGGACTCCCCCGATGACGAGCAGTACTTC
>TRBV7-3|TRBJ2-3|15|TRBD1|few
CASSFGTGATDTQYF
TGTGCCAGCAGTTTCGGGACAGGGGCTACAGATACGCAGTATTTT
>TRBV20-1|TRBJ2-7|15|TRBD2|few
CSARPPSGRAREQYF
TGCAGTGCTAGACCGCCTAGCGGGAGGGCGAGGGAGCAGTACTTC
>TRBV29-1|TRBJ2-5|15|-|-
CSIRGYPADGETQYF
TGCAGCATAAGAGGATACCCAGCGGACGGGGAGACCCAGTACTTC
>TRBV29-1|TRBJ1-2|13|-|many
CSVEFGGWYGYTF
TGCAGCGTTGAATTTGGGGGCTGGTATGGCTACACCTTC
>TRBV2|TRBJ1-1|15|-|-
CASSTRTGMNTEAFF
TGTGCCAGCAGTACCCGCACAGGGATGAACACTGAAGCTTTCTTT
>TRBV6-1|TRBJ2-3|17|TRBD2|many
CASRVSGGLSQTDTQYF
TGTGCCAGCAGAGTTAGCGGGGGGCTCTCCCAGACAGATACGCAGTATTTT
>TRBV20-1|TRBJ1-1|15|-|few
CSARDPEGMNTEAFF
TGCAGTGCTAGAGATCCAGAGGGGATGAACACTGAAGCTTTCTTT